The entry that follows covers one T cell receptor beta chain sequence. CDR3 length equals 16 residues. V lost 0 bases to trimming and J lost 1 base, with 14 bases between them. The germline CDR1 and CDR2 sequences are DFQATT and SNEGSKA (reference sequence). TCRdb re-derived calls from the RT-PCR reads in MiXCR, one entry per CDR3 protein. Of just under 550,000 distinct CDR3 sequences in the sample, roughly 25% were seen once. The source of the sample is a study of response to subunit inactivated influenza vaccine. These same data were also listed under a study on T cells expressing NK-cell markers. That study adds: What made the TCR beta cDNA was 5'RACE template switching with UMIs. One of the eight sequenced donors was seronegative, whereas the other seven were HCMV-seropositive. In 5 to 7 donors, dominant CD3+CD56+NKG2C+ clones formed roughly 1.0-7.5% of CD8+ cells. Also leading the CD3+CD56-NKG2C+ fraction in a few donors were these clonotypes.

The sample in question was CD4+ T cells sorted from PBMCs, obtained 12 days after vaccination. The genes are TRBV20-1 and TRBJ2-3, with a possible D match to TRBD2 (5 bases). The receptor comes from a man aged 45-65 years who received an inactivated influenza vaccine. This CDR3 reads CSARDPGVWGTDTQYF. In DNA form, the CDR3 reads TGCAGTGCTAGAGATCCCGGGGTATGGGGCACAGATACGCAGTATTTT.